Given below is one T cell receptor (beta chain) in context. Its antigen is not yet known. Nothing much larger sits one base from this clone, and base qualities are not available. The CDR1 and CDR2 encoded by the germline V gene are KGHSH and LQKENI. The CDR3 holds 14 amino acids from the cysteine to the phenylalanine. Only the CDR3 region is kept as DNA, spanning 42 bases read in frame from base 1. The donors were healthy, HIV-negative adults with no recently reported acute infections or vaccinations. Every donor was a Caucasian adult residing in Nashville, Tennessee, USA. CD4+ T cells were enriched by magnetic negative selection, after which naive cells were positively selected on CD45RA and the negative fraction was taken as the memory subset. After blood collection by leukapheresis, PBMCs were isolated using Ficoll-Histopaque density gradient centrifugation and then cryopreserved in the vapor phase of liquid nitrogen. Analytical flow cytometry was used to check the purity and quantity of every magnetically sorted T cell population. Each sorted fraction had its genomic DNA isolated and then quantified by UV absorbance on a Nanodrop 2000c.

Using the deep immunoSEQ assay, TCR CDR3 regions were amplified from genomic DNA by multiplex PCR. Genomic DNA extracted from each cell subset was distributed evenly over all wells of several immunoSEQ 96-well plates, and each plate served as one replicate. For sorted subsets, 150 to 250 ng genomic DNA, equal to about 30,000 T cell genomes, was loaded into each replicate PCR. Purified libraries were quantified with a Qubit 3.0 fluorometer, sized on a Bioanalyzer 2100, and re-quantified with the KAPA Library Quantification kit. Every immunoSEQ 96-well plate was sequenced on a dedicated single-read 150-cycle Illumina NextSeq 550 flow cell. From the authors' description of their analysis: Because only junctional sequences without quality scores were contained in the immunoSEQ output, filtering matching that applied to full-length reads could not be performed. Sequences were annotated with PyIR, a Python wrapper for IgBLAST v1.9, using IMGT germline references to assign V/J genes and CDR3. Reads were filtered out if the reads had weak V/J assignments (E-value above 1e-6), no CDR3, stop codons, out-of-frame junctions, or ambiguous translated residues. V3J clonotypes were defined by identical inferred V gene, J gene, and CDR3 amino acid sequence. Percentage overlap between repertoires was calculated by dividing the number of shared unique clonotypes by the size of the smaller repertoire. Repertoire richness was assessed with RTK rarefaction, the Chao1 estimator, and Recon v2.1 estimates of unobserved clonotypes. OLGA was used to compute generation probabilities for all TCRbeta clonotypes that the gDNA method yielded from four donors. TCRdb retrieved this table from immuneACCESS and kept in-frame rearrangements only. Not all clones are present; in checked studies, unresolved V genes account for under half, and no reason is known for the remainder. V and J calls and clone size follow that table, whereas D and trimming were derived from the DNA. This sample gives approximately 500,000 clones in total; around 96% of them show up just once. Approximately 0.06% of the sample belongs to the ten largest clones.

The data are from a study of shared clonotypes between healthy human individuals (dated by TCRdb to the early 2020s). Study-level background: The cohort included three men and a couple of women between 18 and 49 years of age. Blood TCR repertoires of 5 or 6 healthy adults were deeply sequenced to estimate repertoire size and the extent of clonotype sharing between individuals. Per donor, three plates each were used for CD4 naive and CD4 memory, two for CD8 naive, and one for CD8 memory. To increase sequencing depth and limit assay-specific biases, different laboratories used diverse techniques to prepare libraries and sequence TCR repertoires. Per donor, leukapheresis produced somewhere between about 0.85 and 10 billion PBMCs. The paper's findings and limits, for the study overall: Sampling was restricted to blood, and TCR repertoires in tissue are likely to differ from TCR repertoires in blood. Rarefaction of sorted-subset datasets indicated incomplete sequencing despite the large sequencing depth. Pairwise subsampling indicated that sequencing depth was expected to affect the degree of clonotype sharing among donors. Larger estimated clonotype richness was generally found for naive subsets than for memory subsets. Sharing across four donors was observed for around 5% of naive CD4, 3.5% of naive CD8, over 2% of memory CD4, and about 0.39% of memory CD8 clonotypes. Because the study included a small number of donors, the genetic and exposure-history diversity represented was limited. Compared with non-shared clonotypes, the clonotypes found in all four sorted-subset donors had higher generation probabilities.

The chain employs TRBV18 and TRBJ2-5; TRBD1 could be the D gene, as 5 bases match. The J call may be mistaken, given a closer DNA end match to TRBJ2-7. The sample comprised naive CD4+ T cells sorted from blood. What this sample's cell subset or site label stands for: CD45RA+ positively selected. This TCR came from a woman aged 25 to 39 in good health. The CDR3 protein: CASSPSAGPNEQYF. The DNA sequence follows: TGTGCCAGCTCCCCGTCTGCAGGGCCCAACGAGCAGTACTTC.